This T cell receptor beta chain was captured in a study of cytomegalovirus exposure and HLA in healthy donors. Study in general: Early released data had about 85 million unique TCRs, all coming from HLA-typed donors.

The PCR contained 60 Vbeta and 13 Jbeta primers. Under the authors' procedure: A follow-up analysis tallied 70 million to 80 million unique TCR beta chains, roughly 11 million shared. Sequencing used immunoSEQ multiplex PCR; TCRdb keeps in-frame clones, though not all of them. V and J calls and clone size are as listed in that table; D and trimming were resolved from the DNA. The table lists about 110,000 clones, over 70% of them singletons. V was shortened by 3 bases and J by 6 bases, with 5 bases between the two germline ends. Germline V CDR1 and CDR2: PRHDT, FYEKMQ (reference sequence). This CDR3 has 12 residues.

Sequenced material: PBMCs. The chain joins TRBV13 to TRBJ2-2; D call uncertain. The clonotype comes from a middle-aged man in good health and CMV-seronegative. The CDR3 DNA sequence: TGTGCCAGCAGCTTTCTAGCCGGGGAGCTGTTTTTT. This encodes CASSFLAGELFF.